What follows is one T cell receptor beta chain and its context. The junction shows a germline mismatch at one end, possibly a read error. The sample comes from a study of T cells in tumors after PD-1 blockade. The CDR3 is made up of 12 amino acids. Germline assignment: CDR1 SGHVS and CDR2 FQNEAQ. Libraries were prepared by immunoSEQ multiplex PCR; TCRdb keeps only in-frame clonotypes and omits some of them. The sample records about 33,000 clones, around four fifths being singletons. The chain recombines TRBV7-8 with TRBJ2-7; the D is unclear. This sequence was found in a human donor with basal cell carcinoma. The source was PBMCs, collected before anti-PD-1 treatment. CDR3: CASSLYSSAPHF. The CDR3 region has the DNA TGTGCCAGCAGCTTATACAGCTCAGCCCCACACTTC.